This T cell receptor (beta chain) was sequenced during a study of T cells expressing NK-cell markers. Study details: Obtained from sorted CD3+CD56+NKG2C+, CD3+CD56+NKG2C- and CD3+CD56-NKG2C+ T cells were the TCR beta repertoires.

In regard to this clonotype: Antigen specificity is unknown.

Whole-study results and caveats: Once again these clonotypes came out on top in the CD3+CD56-NKG2C+ fraction of four donors.

TCRdb reanalyzed the 5' RACE reads and collapses them to one entry per CDR3 protein, without DNA. In total, the table holds 400,000 or so distinct CDR3 sequences. This CDR3 spans 14 amino acids. The germline CDR1 and CDR2 sequences are SNHLY and FYNNEI. The chain joins TRBV2 to TRBJ1-4; TCRdb lists TRBD1, though no DNA is available to test this call. The receptor was isolated from a woman aged 45-65 years in good health. The sample taken for sequencing was blood T cells: a sorted CD56 or NKG2C T cell subset, CD4+ or CD8+ T cells, or bulk PBMC T cells (not recorded which). CDR3: CASSDWGWGEKLFF.